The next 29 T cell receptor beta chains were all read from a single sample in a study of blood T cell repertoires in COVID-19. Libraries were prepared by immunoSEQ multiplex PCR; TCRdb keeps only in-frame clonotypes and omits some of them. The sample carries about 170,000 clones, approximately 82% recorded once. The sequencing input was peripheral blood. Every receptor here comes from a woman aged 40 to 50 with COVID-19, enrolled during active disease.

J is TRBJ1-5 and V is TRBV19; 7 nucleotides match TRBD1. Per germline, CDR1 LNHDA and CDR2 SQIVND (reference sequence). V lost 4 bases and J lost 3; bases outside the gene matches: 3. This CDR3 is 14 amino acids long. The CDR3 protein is CASSKQGNNQPQHF. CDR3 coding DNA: TGTGCCAGTAGTAAACAGGGGAACAATCAGCCCCAGCATTTT.

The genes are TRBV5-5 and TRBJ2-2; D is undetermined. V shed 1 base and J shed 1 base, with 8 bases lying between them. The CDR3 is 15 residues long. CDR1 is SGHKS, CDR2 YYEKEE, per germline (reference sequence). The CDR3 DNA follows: TGTGCCAGCAGCTTGTTCATGTTGAACACCGGGGAGCTGTTTTTT. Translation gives CASSLFMLNTGELFF.

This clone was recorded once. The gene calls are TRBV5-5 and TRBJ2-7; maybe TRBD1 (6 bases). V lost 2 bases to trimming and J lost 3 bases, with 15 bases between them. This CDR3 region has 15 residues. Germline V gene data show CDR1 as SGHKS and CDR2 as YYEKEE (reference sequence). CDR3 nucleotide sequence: TGTGCCAGCAGCTTTAACCCCGGGACACACTACGAGCAGTACTTC. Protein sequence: CASSFNPGTHYEQYF.

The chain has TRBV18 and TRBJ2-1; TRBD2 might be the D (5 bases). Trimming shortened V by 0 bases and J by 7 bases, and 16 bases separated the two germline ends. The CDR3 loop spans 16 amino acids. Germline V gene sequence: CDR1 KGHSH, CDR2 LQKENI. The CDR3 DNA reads TGTGCCAGCTCACCACCCCTGGCGGGCCCGGTGAATGAGCAGTTCTTC. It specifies CASSPPLAGPVNEQFF.

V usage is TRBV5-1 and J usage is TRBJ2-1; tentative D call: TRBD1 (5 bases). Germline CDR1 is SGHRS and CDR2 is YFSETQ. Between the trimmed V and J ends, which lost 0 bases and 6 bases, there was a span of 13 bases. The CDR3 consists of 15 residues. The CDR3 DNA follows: TGCGCCAGCAGCTTGGGGTATCAGGGCGGCAATGAGCAGTTCTTC. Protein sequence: CASSLGYQGGNEQFF.

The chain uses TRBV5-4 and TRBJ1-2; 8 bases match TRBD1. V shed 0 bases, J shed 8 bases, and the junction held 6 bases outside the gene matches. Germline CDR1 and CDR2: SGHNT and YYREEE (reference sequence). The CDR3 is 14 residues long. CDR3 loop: CASSLDGQGIGYTF. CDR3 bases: TGTGCCAGCAGCTTGGATGGACAGGGAATCGGCTACACCTTC.

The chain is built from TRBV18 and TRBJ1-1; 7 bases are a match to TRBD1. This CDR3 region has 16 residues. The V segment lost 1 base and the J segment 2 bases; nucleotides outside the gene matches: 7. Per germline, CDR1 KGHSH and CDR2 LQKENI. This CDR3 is CASSPLGAGGNTEAFF. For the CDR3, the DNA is TGTGCCAGCTCACCACTCGGAGCAGGGGGAAACACTGAAGCTTTCTTT.

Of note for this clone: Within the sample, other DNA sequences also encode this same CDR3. CDR3 DNA sequence: TGCGCCAGCAGCTTGGCAGGGGGCACAGATACGCAGTATTTT. Protein product: CASSLAGGTDTQYF. The V gene is TRBV5-1, the J gene TRBJ2-3, with TRBD1 as a possible D gene (6 bases). The CDR3 sequence is 14 residues long. V dropped 0 bases and J dropped 1 base, with 6 bases sitting between them. Germline V gene lookup returns CDR1 SGHRS and CDR2 YFSETQ.

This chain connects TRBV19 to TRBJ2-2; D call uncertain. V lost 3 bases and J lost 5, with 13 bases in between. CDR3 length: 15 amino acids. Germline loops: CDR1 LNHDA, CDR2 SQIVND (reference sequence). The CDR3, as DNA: TGTGCCAGTAGTATCTCCCAGGATGCAACCGGGGAGCTGTTTTTT. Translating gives CASSISQDATGELFF.

The CDR3 DNA reads TGTGCCAGCAGTAAGACCGGGACACACAATGAGCAGTTCTTC. Translated, it gives CASSKTGTHNEQFF. V usage is TRBV6-4 and J usage is TRBJ2-1; a weak D match, TRBD1 (6 bases). From germline, CDR1 is MRHNA and CDR2 SNTAGT. This CDR3 has 14 amino acids. Trimming shortened V by 5 bases and J by 5 bases, and 13 bases separated the two germline ends.

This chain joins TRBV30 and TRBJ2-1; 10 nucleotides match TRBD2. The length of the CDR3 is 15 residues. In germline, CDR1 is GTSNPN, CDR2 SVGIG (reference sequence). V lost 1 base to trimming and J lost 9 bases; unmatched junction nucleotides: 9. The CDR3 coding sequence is TGTGCCTGGAGTGCCGGGACTAGCGTTTCCGCTGAGCAGTTCTTC. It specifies CAWSAGTSVSAEQFF. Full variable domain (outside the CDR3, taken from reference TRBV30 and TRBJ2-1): SQTIHQWPATLVQPVGSPLSLECTVEGTSNPNLYWYRQAAGRGLQLLFYSVGIGQISSEVPQNLSASRPQDRQFILSSKKLLLSDSGFYLCAWSAGTSVSAEQFFGPGTRLTVL.

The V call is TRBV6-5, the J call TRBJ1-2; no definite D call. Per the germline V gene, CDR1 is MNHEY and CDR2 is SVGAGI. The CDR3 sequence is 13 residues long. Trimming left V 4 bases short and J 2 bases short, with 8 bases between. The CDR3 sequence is CASSSGRNYGYTF. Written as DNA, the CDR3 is TGTGCCAGCAGTTCCGGGAGGAACTATGGCTACACCTTC.

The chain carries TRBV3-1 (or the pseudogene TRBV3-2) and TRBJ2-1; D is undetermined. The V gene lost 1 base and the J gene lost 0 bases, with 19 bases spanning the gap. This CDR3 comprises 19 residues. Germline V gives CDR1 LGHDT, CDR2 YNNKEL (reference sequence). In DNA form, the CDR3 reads TGTGCCAGCAGCCAAGGGCCCATGCGAAGCCGGAGCTCCTACAATGAGCAGTTCTTC. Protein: CASSQGPMRSRSSYNEQFF.

The CDR3 sequence: CASSVAGGWGEQFF. CDR3 sequence (DNA): TGTGCCAGCAGTGTTGCGGGAGGGTGGGGTGAGCAGTTCTTC. The V gene is TRBV2, the J gene TRBJ2-1, with 9 positions matching TRBD2. The CDR3 consists of 14 residues. The J segment lost 9 bases and the V segment lost 4 bases, leaving 7 bases of the junction unmatched. CDR1 and CDR2 from the germline V gene are SNHLY and FYNNEI. The full variable domain, its missing parts supplied by reference TRBV2 and TRBJ2-1, is EPEVTQTPSHQVTQMGQEVILRCVPISNHLYFYWYRQILGQKVEFLVSFYNNEISEKSEIFDDQFSVERPDGSNFTLKIRSTKLEDSAMYFCASSVAGGWGEQFFGPGTRLTVL.

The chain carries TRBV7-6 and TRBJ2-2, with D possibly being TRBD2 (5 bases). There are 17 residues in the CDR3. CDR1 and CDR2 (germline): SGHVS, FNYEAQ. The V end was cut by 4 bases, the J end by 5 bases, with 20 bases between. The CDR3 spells CASSSRILGLETGELFF. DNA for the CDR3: TGTGCCAGCAGCTCCAGAATACTCGGACTGGAGACCGGGGAGCTGTTTTTT.

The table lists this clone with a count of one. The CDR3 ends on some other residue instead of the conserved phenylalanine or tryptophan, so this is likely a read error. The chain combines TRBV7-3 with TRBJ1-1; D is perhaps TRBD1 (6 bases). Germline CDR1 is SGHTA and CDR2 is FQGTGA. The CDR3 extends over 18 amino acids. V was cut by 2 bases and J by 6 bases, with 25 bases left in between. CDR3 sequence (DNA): TGTGCCAGCAGCTTACGCCCAAGTTATACAGGGATGTTAGCTGAAGCTTTCCTT. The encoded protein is CASSLRPSYTGMLAEAFL.

DNA for the CDR3: TGTGCCAGCAGCCAAGACAGGAACAACGAGCAGTACTTC. Translating gives CASSQDRNNEQYF. The chain employs TRBV3-1 (or the pseudogene TRBV3-2) and TRBJ2-7; D call uncertain. V was trimmed by 0 bases and J by 5 bases, leaving 8 bases between them. Germline CDR1 and CDR2: LGHDT and YNNKEL (reference sequence). The CDR3 loop spans 13 amino acids.

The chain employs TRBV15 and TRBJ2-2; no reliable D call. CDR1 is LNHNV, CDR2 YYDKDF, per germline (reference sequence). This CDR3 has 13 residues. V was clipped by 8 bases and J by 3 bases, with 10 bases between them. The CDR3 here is CATPRPDTGELFF. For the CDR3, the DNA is TGTGCCACCCCCAGGCCGGACACCGGGGAGCTGTTTTTT. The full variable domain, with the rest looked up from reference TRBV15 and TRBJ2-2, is DAMVIQNPRYQVTQFGKPVTLSCSQTLNHNVMYWYQQKSSQAPKLLFHYYDKDFNNEADTPDNFQSRRPNTSFCFLDIRSPGLGDTAMYLCATPRPDTGELFFGEGSRLTVL.

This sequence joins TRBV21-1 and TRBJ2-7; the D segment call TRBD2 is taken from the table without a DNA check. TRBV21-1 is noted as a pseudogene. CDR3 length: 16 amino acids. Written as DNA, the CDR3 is TGTGCCAGCACCTTCCGCGGGCGGGAGGGTTCCTACGAGCAGTACTTC. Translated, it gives CASTFRGREGSYEQYF.

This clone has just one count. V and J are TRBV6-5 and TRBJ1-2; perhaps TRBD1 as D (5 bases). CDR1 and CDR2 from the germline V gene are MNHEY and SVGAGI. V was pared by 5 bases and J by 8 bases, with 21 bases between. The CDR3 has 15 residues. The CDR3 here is CASSTPSSGAAGYTF. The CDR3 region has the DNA TGTGCCAGCAGTACCCCTTCCAGTGGGGCCGCAGGCTACACCTTC.

The DNA for the CDR3 is TGTGCCAGCATTGGACTAGCGGGAGGGCCCGGGGAGCTGTTTTTT. Its protein product is CASIGLAGGPGELFF. This chain links TRBV28 with TRBJ2-2; 15 bases line up with TRBD2. This CDR3 spans 15 amino acids. Germline CDR1 MDHEN, CDR2 SYDVKM. Trimming removed 7 bases from V and 6 bases from J; junction bases left unmatched: 3. The whole variable domain, remainder taken from reference TRBV28 and TRBJ2-2, is DVKVTQSSRYLVKRTGEKVFLECVQDMDHENMFWYRQDPGLGLRLIYFSYDVKMKEKGDIPEGYSVSREKKERFSLILESASTNQTSMYLCASIGLAGGPGELFFGEGSRLTVL.

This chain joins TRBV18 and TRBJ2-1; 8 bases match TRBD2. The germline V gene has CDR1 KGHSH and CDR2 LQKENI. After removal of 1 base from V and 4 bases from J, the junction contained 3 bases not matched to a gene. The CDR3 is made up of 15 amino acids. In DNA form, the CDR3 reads TGTGCCAGCTCACCACGGGCTAGCGGGTACAATGAGCAGTTCTTC. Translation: CASSPRASGYNEQFF.

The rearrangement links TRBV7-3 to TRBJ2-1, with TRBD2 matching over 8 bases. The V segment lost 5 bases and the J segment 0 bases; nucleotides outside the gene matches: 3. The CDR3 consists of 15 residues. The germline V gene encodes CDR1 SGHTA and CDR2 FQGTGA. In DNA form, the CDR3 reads TGTGCCAGCAGCCCGGGGGGGAGCTCCTACAATGAGCAGTTCTTC. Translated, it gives CASSPGGSSYNEQFF.

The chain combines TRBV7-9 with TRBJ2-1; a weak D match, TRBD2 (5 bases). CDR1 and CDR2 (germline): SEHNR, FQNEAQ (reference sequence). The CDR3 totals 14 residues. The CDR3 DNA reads TGTGCAACTCCGGAGGATGCCACTTACAATGAGCAGTTCTTC. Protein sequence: CATPEDATYNEQFF.

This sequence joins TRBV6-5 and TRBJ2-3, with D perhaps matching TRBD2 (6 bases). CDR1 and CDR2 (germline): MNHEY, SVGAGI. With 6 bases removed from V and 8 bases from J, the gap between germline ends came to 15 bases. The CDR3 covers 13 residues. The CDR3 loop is CASRDTTGGTQYF. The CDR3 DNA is TGTGCCAGCAGGGATACGACCGGGGGTACGCAGTATTTT.

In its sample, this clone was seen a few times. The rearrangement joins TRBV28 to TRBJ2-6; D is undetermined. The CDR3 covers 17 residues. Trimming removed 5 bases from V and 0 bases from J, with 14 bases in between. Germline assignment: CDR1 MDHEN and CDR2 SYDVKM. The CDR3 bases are TGTGCCAGCAGTCCCCAGACTGCAAGCTCTGGGGCCAACGTCCTGACTTTC. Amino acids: CASSPQTASSGANVLTF. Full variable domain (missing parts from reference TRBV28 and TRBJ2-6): DVKVTQSSRYLVKRTGEKVFLECVQDMDHENMFWYRQDPGLGLRLIYFSYDVKMKEKGDIPEGYSVSREKKERFSLILESASTNQTSMYLCASSPQTASSGANVLTFGAGSRLTVL.

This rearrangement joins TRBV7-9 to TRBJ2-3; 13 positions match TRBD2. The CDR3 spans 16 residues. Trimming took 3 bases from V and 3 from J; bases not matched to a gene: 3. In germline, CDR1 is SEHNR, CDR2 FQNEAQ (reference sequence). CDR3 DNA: TGTGCCAGCAGCTTCGGGACTAGCGGGAAAACAGATACGCAGTATTTT. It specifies CASSFGTSGKTDTQYF.

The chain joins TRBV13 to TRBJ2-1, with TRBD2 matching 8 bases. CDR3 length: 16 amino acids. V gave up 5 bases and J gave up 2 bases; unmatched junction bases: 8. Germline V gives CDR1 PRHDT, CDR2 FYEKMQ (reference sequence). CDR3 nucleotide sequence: TGTGCCAGCAGCCCCCTGTCGGGACTAGCCTACAATGAGCAGTTCTTC. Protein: CASSPLSGLAYNEQFF.

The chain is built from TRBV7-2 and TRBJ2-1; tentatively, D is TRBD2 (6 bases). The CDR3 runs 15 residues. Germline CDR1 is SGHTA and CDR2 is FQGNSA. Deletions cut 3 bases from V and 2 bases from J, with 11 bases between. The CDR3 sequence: CASSFRAGPYNEQFF. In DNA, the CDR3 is TGTGCCAGCAGCTTTAGGGCGGGACCCTACAATGAGCAGTTCTTC.